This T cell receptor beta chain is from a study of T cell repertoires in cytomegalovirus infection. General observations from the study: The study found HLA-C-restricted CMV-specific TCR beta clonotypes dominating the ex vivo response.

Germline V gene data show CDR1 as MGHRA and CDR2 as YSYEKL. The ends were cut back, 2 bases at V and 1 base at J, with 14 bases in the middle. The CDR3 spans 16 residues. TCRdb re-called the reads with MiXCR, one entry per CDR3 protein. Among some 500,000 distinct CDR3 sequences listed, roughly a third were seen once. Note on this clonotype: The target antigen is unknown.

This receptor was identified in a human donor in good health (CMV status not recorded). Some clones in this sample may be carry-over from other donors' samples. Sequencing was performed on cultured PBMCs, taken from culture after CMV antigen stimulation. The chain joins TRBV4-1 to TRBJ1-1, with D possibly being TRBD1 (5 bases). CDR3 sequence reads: CASSQLLVGGNTEAFF. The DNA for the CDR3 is TGCGCCAGCAGCCAATTATTAGTTGGGGGGAACACTGAAGCTTTCTTT.